What follows describes a single T cell receptor (beta chain). The sample comes from a study of cytomegalovirus exposure and HLA in healthy donors. The PCR made use of 60 Vbeta and 13 Jbeta primers. The table came from immunoSEQ multiplex PCR; TCRdb's copy has only in-frame clones and leaves some out. The sample shows some 150,000 clones, 75% to 85% of them seen only once. This sequence was found in a man between 50 and 59 years old in good health and CMV-seropositive. Sequenced sample: PBMCs.

Written as DNA, the CDR3 is TGCGCCAGCAGCTTGGCCTGGGACAGGAATAATTCACCCCTCCACTTT. This translates into CASSLAWDRNNSPLHF. The V call is TRBV5-1, the J call TRBJ1-6; 8 bases are shared with TRBD1. This CDR3 region has 16 residues. CDR1 is SGHRS, CDR2 YFSETQ, per germline. V was pared by 0 bases and J by 5 bases, with 4 bases of the junction left unmatched.